This T cell receptor (beta chain) was captured in a study of blood T cell repertoires in COVID-19. On the study more broadly: The cDNA or gDNA used as material had been derived from T cells, B-cell-depleted T cells, or PBMCs.

V was shortened by 6 bases and J by 5 bases, with 23 bases between the two germline ends. The CDR3 consists of 17 residues. Looked up from germline, CDR1 is SGHRS and CDR2 is YFSETQ. As processed by the authors: It was from reference gene primer amplification that nucleated cell counts were estimated. Using immunoSEQ multiplex PCR, the repertoire was profiled, and TCRdb retains in-frame clones only, with some absent. V and J calls and clone size are copied from that table; D and trimming were computed from the DNA. The data hold 150,000 or so clones, with 86% observed a single time. The J gene is TRBJ2-2, the V gene TRBV5-1; D perhaps matches TRBD2 (6 bases). Sequencing used peripheral blood. This receptor was identified in a man aged 60 to 69 with acute or convalescent COVID-19. This CDR3 is CASTAWVLAQGTGELFF. CDR3 sequence (DNA): TGCGCCAGCACCGCTTGGGTACTAGCCCAAGGGACCGGGGAGCTGTTTTTT.